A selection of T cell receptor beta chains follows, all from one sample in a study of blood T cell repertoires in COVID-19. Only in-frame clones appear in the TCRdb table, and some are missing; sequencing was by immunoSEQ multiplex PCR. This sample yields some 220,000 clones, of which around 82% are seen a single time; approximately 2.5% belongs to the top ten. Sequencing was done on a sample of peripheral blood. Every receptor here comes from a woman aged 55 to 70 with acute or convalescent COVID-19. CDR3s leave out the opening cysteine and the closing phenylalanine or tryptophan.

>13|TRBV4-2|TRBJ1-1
ASSQGGQGGTEAF
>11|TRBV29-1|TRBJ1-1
SVGSIGGTEAF
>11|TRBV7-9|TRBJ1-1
ASSDTGRAEAF
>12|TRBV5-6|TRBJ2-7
ASSLGGLSYEQY
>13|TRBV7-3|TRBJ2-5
ASSLTDRGKLTQY
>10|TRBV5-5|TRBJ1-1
ASSPQGAEAF
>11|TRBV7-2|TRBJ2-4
ASSPGRVNIQY
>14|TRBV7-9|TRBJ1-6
ASTLAGGLYSSPLH
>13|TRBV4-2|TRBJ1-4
ASSQEGARDEKLF
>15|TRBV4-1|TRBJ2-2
ASSQASSGTHTGELF
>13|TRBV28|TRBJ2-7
AIGGRFEGGYEQY
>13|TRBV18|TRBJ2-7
ASSPMMSGGGEQY
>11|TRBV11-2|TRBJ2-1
ASSTQVLNEQF
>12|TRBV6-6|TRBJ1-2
ASSYYPGGEGYT
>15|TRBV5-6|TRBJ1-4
ASSPGRAGATNEKLF
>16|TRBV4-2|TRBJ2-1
ASSQDRRLAYQNNEQF
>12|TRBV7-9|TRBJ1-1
ASATQGVNTEAF
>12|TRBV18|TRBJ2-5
ASSPTRGEGTQY
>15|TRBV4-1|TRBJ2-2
ASSQDRQGAHTGELF
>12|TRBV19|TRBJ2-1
ASTSDSSYNEQF
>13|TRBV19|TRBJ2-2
ASKPSGGAAGELF
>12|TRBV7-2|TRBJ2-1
ASTEGGAYNEQF
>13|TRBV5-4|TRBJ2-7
ASSLMPGSGVEQY
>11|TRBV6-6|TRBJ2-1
ASSATKYNEQF
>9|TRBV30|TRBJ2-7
AWSVRSEQY
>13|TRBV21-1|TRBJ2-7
ASKSQERGAYEQY
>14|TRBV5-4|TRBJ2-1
ASSSAGTGTHWEQF
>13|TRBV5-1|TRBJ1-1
ASSKKSGGNTEAF
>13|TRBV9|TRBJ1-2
ASSVGATGGYGYT
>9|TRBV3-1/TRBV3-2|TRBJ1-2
ASSWDRVYT
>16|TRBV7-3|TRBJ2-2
ASSLIGASGGTPGELF
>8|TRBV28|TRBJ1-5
ASLGQPQH
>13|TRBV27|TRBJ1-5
ASGGVGTGDQPQH
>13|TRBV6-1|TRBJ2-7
ASSEVGGVSYEQY
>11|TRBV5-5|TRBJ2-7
ASSFKGTGEQY
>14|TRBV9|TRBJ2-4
ASSVSSGGLENIQY
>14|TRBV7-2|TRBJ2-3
ASSLIAGASTDTQY
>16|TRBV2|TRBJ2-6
ASRESGTGFIGANVLT
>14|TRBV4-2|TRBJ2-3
ASSQGLSGSTDTQY
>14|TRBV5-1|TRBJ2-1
ASSKTRQGAIHEQF
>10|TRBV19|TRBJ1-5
ARGGTSEPQH
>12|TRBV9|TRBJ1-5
ASGGPGLDQPQH
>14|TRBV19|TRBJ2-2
ASSRTVNANTGELF
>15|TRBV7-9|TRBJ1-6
ASSSNPTGFVSSPLH